This TCR beta chain was retrieved from a study of beta chain features in type 1 diabetes. Study overall: The patients were much like the healthy donors in age, gender and cell yields. Study findings and constraints: The study found fewer insertions and more deletions at VDJ junctions in type 1 diabetes patients. Shorter TCRB CDR3s, moderately but significantly so, were found in Type 1 diabetes patients in all four CD4+ subsets.

Via the markers CD45RO/CCR7/CD25/CD127/CD95/CD27, stem cell-like memory, regulatory, central memory and naive CD4+ cells were sorted. Over 95% purity was reached by all sorted populations. Trimming stripped 3 bases from V and 2 bases from J, with 10 bases between. The CDR3 has 14 amino acids. The germline CDR1 and CDR2 sequences are LNHDA and SQIVND (reference sequence). This clone was observed a few times. Its antigen is unidentified. All of the isolated RNA was reverse transcribed, so expressed TCRB transcripts were sequenced. Here immunoSEQ multiplex PCR was the method, and the copy in TCRdb shows in-frame clones only, minus some. The profile covers roughly 150,000 clones, with approximately 8.8% appearing a single time and 0.7% taken by the ten largest.

Sequenced: central memory CD4+ T cells from blood. The chain uses TRBV19 and TRBJ1-2; D gene unclear. This receptor was taken from a woman under 40 with type 1 diabetes. The CDR3 region is CASSMGRINYGYTF. The CDR3 DNA is TGTGCCAGTAGTATGGGCAGAATCAACTATGGCTACACCTTC.